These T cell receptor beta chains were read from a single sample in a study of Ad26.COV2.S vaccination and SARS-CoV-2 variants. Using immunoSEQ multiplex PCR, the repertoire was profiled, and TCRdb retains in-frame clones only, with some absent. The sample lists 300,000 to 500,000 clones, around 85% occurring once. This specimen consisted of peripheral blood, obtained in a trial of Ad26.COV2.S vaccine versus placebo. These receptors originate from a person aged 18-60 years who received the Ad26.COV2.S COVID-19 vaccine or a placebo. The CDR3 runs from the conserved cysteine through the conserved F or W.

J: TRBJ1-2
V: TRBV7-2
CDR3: CASSLVGIRGAEYGYTF

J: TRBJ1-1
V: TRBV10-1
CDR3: CASSVSTGAEAFF

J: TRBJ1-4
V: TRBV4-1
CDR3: CASSQELWPDEKLFF

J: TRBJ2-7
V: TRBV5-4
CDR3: CASSLAPNEQYF

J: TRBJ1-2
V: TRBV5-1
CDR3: CASSLESGSWYGYTF

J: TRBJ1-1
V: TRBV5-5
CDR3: CASSLDPGVNTEAFF

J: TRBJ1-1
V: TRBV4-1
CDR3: CASSTYRVNTEAFF

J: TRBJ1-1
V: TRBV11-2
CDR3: CASRTWTMNTEAFF

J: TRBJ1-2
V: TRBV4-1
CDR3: CASSQVRTQSYGYTF

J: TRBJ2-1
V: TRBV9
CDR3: CASSVADEQYNEQFF

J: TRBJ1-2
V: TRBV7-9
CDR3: CASSPPGRTGGNGYTF

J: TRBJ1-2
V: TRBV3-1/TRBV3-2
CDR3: CASSQVAGGEYGYTF

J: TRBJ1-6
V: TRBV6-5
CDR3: CASSYSGGELGSPLHF

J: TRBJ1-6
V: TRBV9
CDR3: CASSTGQSYNSPLHF

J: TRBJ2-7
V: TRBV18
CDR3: CASSPGADYEQYF

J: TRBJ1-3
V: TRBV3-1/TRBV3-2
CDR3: CASSQADTLRSGNTIYF

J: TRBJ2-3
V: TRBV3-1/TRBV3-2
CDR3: CASSQERTSGETSTDTQYF

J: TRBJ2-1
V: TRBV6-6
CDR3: CASSLESSYNEQFF

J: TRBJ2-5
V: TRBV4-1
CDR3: CASSQDMETQYF

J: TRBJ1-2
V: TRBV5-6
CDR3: CASSLDRGYGYTF

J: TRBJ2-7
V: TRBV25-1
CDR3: CASSGLRQGGTYEQYF

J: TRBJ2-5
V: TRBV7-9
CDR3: CASSLGPGSQAYQETQYF

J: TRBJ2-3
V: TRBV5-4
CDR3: CASSLGVSTDTQYF

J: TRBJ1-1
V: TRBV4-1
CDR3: CASSNYRVSRPEAFF

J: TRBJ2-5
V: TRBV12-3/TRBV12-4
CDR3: CASTYGVRQTQYF

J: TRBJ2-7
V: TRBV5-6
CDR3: CASSLGDRTPYEQYF

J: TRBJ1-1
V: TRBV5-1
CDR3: CASSLAWGNTEAFF

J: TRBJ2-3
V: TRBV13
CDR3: CASSLRSGAVTDTQYF

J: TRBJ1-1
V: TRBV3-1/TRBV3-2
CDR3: CASSQPGQPRNTEAFF